The T cell receptor beta chain under discussion was sequenced for a study of blood T cell repertoires in COVID-19. Germline CDR1 is SGHRS and CDR2 is YFSETQ. The V end lost 4 bases, the J end lost 0 bases, and 17 bases lay between the germline ends. The CDR3 is made up of 18 amino acids. Using immunoSEQ multiplex PCR, the repertoire was profiled, and TCRdb retains in-frame clones only, with some absent. The repertoire holds 150,000 to 200,000 clones, with about 90% as singletons. V is TRBV5-1 and J is TRBJ1-6; D gene ambiguous. The receptor was isolated from a man in his sixties with acute or convalescent COVID-19. Sequenced input: peripheral blood. CDR3 region: CASSQTARESSYNSPLHF. In DNA, the CDR3 is TGCGCCAGCAGCCAAACTGCGAGGGAGAGCTCCTATAATTCACCCCTCCACTTT.